These 7 T cell receptor beta chains were all obtained from the same sample, sequenced in a study of neurological immune-mediated disorders. Stated time point: longitudinal time-point 2. TCRdb re-called the 5' RACE reads with MiXCR, one entry per CDR3 protein. The repertoire holds some 60,000 distinct CDR3 sequences, with about 8.9% as singletons. Input material: PBMCs. Every receptor here comes from a young man in good health.

This clonotype was detected many times. The V call is TRBV29-1, the J call TRBJ2-5; D call uncertain. From germline, CDR1 is SQVTM and CDR2 ANQGSEA. V lost 5 bases and J lost 5, with 18 bases in between. The CDR3 is 14 residues long. CDR3 residues: CSVCASPQSETQYF. In DNA, the CDR3 is TGCAGCGTTTGTGCCTCCCCACAATCGGAGACCCAGTACTTC.

This clonotype has ten or more counts. This chain uses TRBV7-2 with TRBJ2-7, with D unresolved. V lost 2 bases and J 3 bases, leaving 8 bases between the germline ends. The CDR3 consists of 13 residues. CDR1 and CDR2 from the germline V gene are SGHTA and FQGNSA. CDR3 amino acids: CASSLNSYYEQYF. The CDR3 region has the DNA TGTGCCAGCAGCTTAAACAGCTACTACGAGCAGTACTTC.

This clonotype was counted ten times or more. The J gene is TRBJ1-6, the V gene TRBV5-1; 8 bases are a match to TRBD1. Germline trimming cut 5 bases from V and 0 bases from J; bases unmatched to any gene: 13. Germline V lookup: CDR1 SGHRS, CDR2 YFSETQ. The CDR3 has 19 residues. As DNA, the CDR3 is TGCGCCAGCAGGCATAGGACAGGGACTTCGAGCTCCTATAATTCACCCCTCCACTTT. Protein product: CASRHRTGTSSSYNSPLHF.

Ten or more counts support this clonotype. The chain employs TRBV20-1 and TRBJ2-1; D is undetermined. Trimming pared 2 bases from V and 0 bases from J, leaving 11 bases between. In germline, CDR1 is DFQATT, CDR2 SNEGSKA (reference sequence). The CDR3 has 15 residues. The CDR3 nucleotides read TGCAGTGCTAGAAGAGGACCGAACTCCTACAATGAGCAGTTCTTC. Amino acids: CSARRGPNSYNEQFF.

This clonotype was observed many times. CDR3 region: CSVDLTPSGVDEQFF. The CDR3 DNA reads as TGCAGCGTTGATTTAACGCCTAGCGGGGTCGATGAGCAGTTCTTC. The chain combines TRBV29-1 with TRBJ2-1; 9 bases map to TRBD2. CDR3 length: 15 residues. The ends lost 3 bases at V and 8 bases at J; junction bases unmatched: 11. CDR1 is SQVTM and CDR2 is ANQGSEA in the germline V gene.

This clonotype was seen ten or more times. The rearrangement uses TRBV5-1 and TRBJ2-4, with D perhaps TRBD2 (5 bases). CDR1 SGHRS and CDR2 YFSETQ come from the germline V gene. Deletions cut 4 bases from V and 3 bases from J, with 17 bases between. The CDR3 is 16 amino acids. The CDR3 nucleotides are TGCGCCAGCAGCATGGACGGGGTGTCTTTCAAAAACATTCAGTACTTC. It is translated as CASSMDGVSFKNIQYF.

This clonotype was recorded many times. This chain connects TRBV2 to TRBJ1-6; D ambiguous. There are 16 residues in the CDR3. Trimming cost V 3 bases and J 1 base, with 10 bases left between them. Germline V CDR1 and CDR2: SNHLY, FYNNEI. As DNA, the CDR3 is TGTGCCAGCAGTGAGGAGGGCTTGTCCTATAATTCACCCCTCCACTTT. Protein sequence: CASSEEGLSYNSPLHF. Full variable domain (rest looked up from reference TRBV2 and TRBJ1-6): EPEVTQTPSHQVTQMGQEVILRCVPISNHLYFYWYRQILGQKVEFLVSFYNNEISEKSEIFDDQFSVERPDGSNFTLKIRSTKLEDSAMYFCASSEEGLSYNSPLHFGNGTRLTVT.